The clone carrying this TCR beta chain came up a few times. The antigen is not known. The data are from a study of T-cell memory formation after mild COVID-19. Whole-study results and caveats: Among CD4+ contracting clones, most were CM and EM, and CD8+ ones EMRA.

Trimming cost V 5 bases and J 4 bases, with 20 bases left between them. The CDR3 is 16 amino acids. From germline, CDR1 is SGHAT and CDR2 FQNNGV. MiXCR was run by TCRdb on the 5' RACE reads, yielding one entry per CDR3 protein. This table has some 350,000 distinct CDR3 sequences, 10% to 15% appearing once. Sequenced input: PBMCs or a T cell subset sorted from them (not recorded which). This rearrangement joins TRBV11-2 to TRBJ1-1; tentatively, D is TRBD1 (5 bases). The source is a man aged 18 to 30 who had mild COVID-19 (a few samples of this study predate the infection). Cell type and time point are not known. The CDR3 is CASSGTTLISGTEAFF. In nucleotides, the CDR3 is TGTGCCAGCAGCGGGACGACACTGATCTCGGGCACTGAAGCTTTCTTT. The variable domain in full, with the rest retrieved from reference TRBV11-2 and TRBJ1-1, is EAGVAQSPRYKIIEKRQSVAFWCNPISGHATLYWYQQILGQGPKLLIQFQNNGVVDDSQLPKDRFSAERLKGVDSTLKIQPAKLEDSAVYLCASSGTTLISGTEAFFGQGTRLTVV.